The 8 T cell receptor beta chains listed next were all sequenced from one sample in a study of OX40 agonist ivuxolimab in advanced cancers. Assay: immunoSEQ multiplex PCR; the TCRdb copy retains only in-frame clones and omits some. The table has approximately 45,000 clones, around 94% seen once. Sequencing used CD4+ or CD8+ T cells sorted from blood, obtained in a trial of the OX40 agonist ivuxolimab. The receptors shown here come from an adult with an advanced solid tumor such as melanoma, head and neck, liver or kidney cancer.

This chain links TRBV5-6 with TRBJ1-1, with 7 bases fitting TRBD1. Trimming at V came to 2 bases and at J to 0 bases, leaving 1 base not matched to a gene. This CDR3 has 14 residues. Germline V gene lookup returns CDR1 SGHDT and CDR2 YYEEEE. The chain's CDR3 is CASSFTGVNTEAFF. CDR3 in DNA: TGTGCCAGCAGCTTCACAGGGGTGAACACTGAAGCTTTCTTT.

The J gene is TRBJ2-7, the V gene TRBV30; 11 positions agree with TRBD2. The CDR3 consists of 14 residues. Losses at the gene ends were 5 bases for V and 2 bases for J; bases not matched to a gene: 5. The germline gives CDR1 GTSNPN, CDR2 SVGIG (reference sequence). The CDR3 DNA is TGTGCCTGGGGACTAGCGGGTGGAGCCTACGAGCAGTACTTC. Protein product: CAWGLAGGAYEQYF.

The CDR3, as DNA: TGTGCCAGCAGCGGGAGCTCCTACAATGAGCAGTTCTTC. As protein: CASSGSSYNEQFF. This rearrangement joins TRBV27 to TRBJ2-1; D may be TRBD2 (6 bases). The CDR3 runs to 13 residues. V lost 6 bases and J lost 0, with 6 bases in between. CDR1 and CDR2 (germline): MNHEY, SMNVEV (reference sequence).

This clone was observed a handful of times. The chain links TRBV9 to TRBJ1-1; D is unclear. This CDR3 spans 15 amino acids. The germline V and J ends were trimmed by 0 bases and 2 bases, with 11 bases remaining between them. Germline-derived CDR1 and CDR2 are SGDLS and YYNGEE. The CDR3 DNA reads as TGTGCCAGCAGCGTAGCTCGGGAGACAAACACTGAAGCTTTCTTT. Protein: CASSVARETNTEAFF.

The genes are TRBV19 and TRBJ1-1; D is unresolved. The CDR3 is 13 residues long. Trimming removed 5 bases from V and 3 bases from J, with 10 bases in between. Germline assignment: CDR1 LNHDA and CDR2 SQIVND (reference sequence). The CDR3 DNA reads TGTGCCAGTAGTCCGAACAAGTACACTGAAGCTTTCTTT. Protein product: CASSPNKYTEAFF. The variable domain in full, completed from reference TRBV19 and TRBJ1-1, reads DGGITQSPKYLFRKEGQNVTLSCEQNLNHDAMYWYRQDPGQGLRLIYYSQIVNDFQKGDIAEGYSVSREKKESFPLTVTSAQKNPTAFYLCASSPNKYTEAFFGQGTRLTVV.

CDR3 residues: CASSLGSYEQYF. For the CDR3, the DNA is TGTGCCAGCAGCTTAGGATCCTACGAGCAGTACTTC. The chain has TRBV13 and TRBJ2-7; the D is unclear. Germline V gene sequence: CDR1 PRHDT, CDR2 FYEKMQ (reference sequence). The ends were cut back, 0 bases at V and 1 base at J, with 1 base in the middle. CDR3 length: 12 residues. The whole variable domain, filled in from reference TRBV13 and TRBJ2-7, reads AAGVIQSPRHLIKEKRETATLKCYPIPRHDTVYWYQQGPGQDPQFLISFYEKMQSDKGSIPDRFSAQQFSDYHSELNMSSLELGDSALYFCASSLGSYEQYFGPGTRLTVT.

The rearrangement links TRBV6-5 to TRBJ2-5, with TRBD2 as a possible D gene (6 bases). In germline, CDR1 is MNHEY, CDR2 SVGAGI. With 5 bases removed from V and 1 base from J, the gap between germline ends came to 11 bases. The CDR3 is made up of 14 amino acids. In DNA form, the CDR3 reads TGTGCCAGCAGTGGGGGTAGCGGCCAAGAGACCCAGTACTTC. Translated, it gives CASSGGSGQETQYF.

The V gene is TRBV20-1, the J gene TRBJ2-3; D unclear. Per germline, CDR1 DFQATT and CDR2 SNEGSKA (reference sequence). The CDR3 runs 10 residues. V was pared by 6 bases and J by 6 bases, with 7 bases between. The CDR3 nucleotides are TGCAGTGCCCTACACGATACGCAGTATTTT. It translates to CSALHDTQYF.